The 11 T cell receptor beta chains below come from one sample, sequenced in a study of CD8+CD57+ T cells in acquired aplastic anemia. It was genomic DNA that served as the template for profiling TCR beta VDJ and CDR3. TCRdb analysed the reads with MiXCR anew, one entry per CDR3 protein. The sample gives about 290,000 distinct CDR3 sequences, approximately 58% of which show up once; roughly 1.2% is in the top ten. Patients chosen for sequencing had shown CD8+CD57+ cell expansion by flow cytometry. Sequenced: sorted CD4+, CD8+, or CD8+CD57+ T cells (not recorded which) from PBMCs. The source is a human donor with aplastic anemia.

This clonotype was recorded many times. The J gene is TRBJ2-7, the V gene TRBV12-3 or TRBV12-4; D unclear. The V end lost 6 bases, the J end lost 4 bases, and 16 bases lay between the germline ends. This CDR3 has 14 amino acids. This CDR3 is CASSPRALNYEQYF. The CDR3 DNA reads TGTGCCAGCAGCCCCCGGGCCCTGAATTACGAGCAGTACTTC.

This chain connects TRBV5-8 to TRBJ2-1, with 7 bases matching TRBD1. Trimming took 0 bases from V and 6 from J; bases not matched to a gene: 3. CDR1 and CDR2 (germline): SGHTS, YDEGEE. The CDR3 sequence is 14 residues long. DNA for the CDR3: TGTGCCAGCAGCTTGGAGACAGGGTTCAATGAGCAGTTCTTC. This sequence encodes CASSLETGFNEQFF.

This chain joins TRBV7-2 and TRBJ1-6; 10 bases fit TRBD1. Germline loops: CDR1 SGHTA, CDR2 FQGNSA. Trimming took 5 bases from V and 10 from J; bases not matched to a gene: 5. The CDR3 sequence is 14 residues long. The CDR3: CASSLRDRGSPLHF. In DNA form, the CDR3 reads TGTGCCAGCAGCCTCCGGGACAGGGGATCACCCCTCCACTTT.

This chain connects TRBV2 to TRBJ1-2, with 12 positions matching TRBD1. CDR1 SNHLY and CDR2 FYNNEI come from the germline V gene. After removal of 6 bases from V and 6 bases from J, the junction contained 8 bases not matched to a gene. CDR3 length: 15 residues. The CDR3 loop is CASRPTGTGGDGYTF. In DNA, the CDR3 is TGTGCCAGCAGACCTACCGGGACAGGGGGCGATGGCTACACCTTC.

V usage is TRBV19 and J usage is TRBJ1-4; a weak D match, TRBD1 (5 bases). CDR1 is LNHDA, CDR2 SQIVND, per germline (reference sequence). With 4 bases removed from V and 8 bases from J, the gap between germline ends came to 8 bases. This CDR3 spans 12 amino acids. CDR3 bases: TGTGCCAGTAGTACACGGGGGGAAAAACTGTTTTTT. The encoded protein is CASSTRGEKLFF.

The chain is built from TRBV7-2 and TRBJ2-3; D is unresolved. With 5 bases removed from V and 5 bases from J, the gap between germline ends came to 8 bases. The length of the CDR3 is 12 residues. Per the germline V gene, CDR1 is SGHTA and CDR2 is FQGNSA. The CDR3 loop is CASSRMGDTQYF. CDR3 DNA sequence: TGTGCCAGCAGCCGTATGGGAGATACGCAGTATTTT.

This clonotype was observed a handful of times. The rearrangement uses TRBV7-9 and TRBJ2-7; D may be TRBD1 or TRBD2 (5 bases each). Germline-derived CDR1 and CDR2 are SEHNR and FQNEAQ (reference sequence). The length of the CDR3 is 17 residues. With 1 base removed from V and 0 bases from J, the gap between germline ends came to 16 bases. CDR3 residues: CASSLGVGEGSSYEQYF. CDR3 nucleotides: TGTGCCAGCAGCTTAGGGGTGGGTGAGGGGAGCTCCTACGAGCAGTACTTC.

This chain links TRBV29-1 with TRBJ2-3, with TRBD2 matching over 12 bases. Germline V gene sequence: CDR1 SQVTM, CDR2 ANQGSEA. Trimming took 6 bases from V and 3 from J; bases not matched to a gene: 13. This CDR3 comprises 17 residues. CDR3 coding DNA: TGCAGCGTCCGGGACAGTACTAGCGGGGGGCTGACAGATACGCAGTATTTT. Its protein is CSVRDSTSGGLTDTQYF.

The rearrangement uses TRBV2 and TRBJ1-1; weak D call: TRBD1 (5 bases). V was trimmed by 7 bases and J by 0 bases, leaving 12 bases between them. This CDR3 contains 14 residues. Germline CDR1 is SNHLY and CDR2 is FYNNEI. This chain's CDR3 is CASTKGRLNTEAFF. The CDR3 nucleotides are TGTGCCAGCACGAAGGGACGGTTGAACACTGAAGCTTTCTTT.

The rearrangement links TRBV19 to TRBJ2-7; 10 nucleotides line up with TRBD1. Unmatched junction bases numbered 6, after V lost 3 bases and J lost 7 bases. CDR3 length: 14 residues. In germline, CDR1 is LNHDA, CDR2 SQIVND (reference sequence). CDR3 DNA sequence: TGTGCCAGTAGTATCGGGACAGGGGCGCGGGAGCAGTACTTC. It codes for CASSIGTGAREQYF.

In its sample, this clonotype was seen once. V is TRBV25-1 and J is TRBJ2-4; D not resolved. The CDR3 has 13 residues. Germline V gives CDR1 MGHDK, CDR2 SYGVNS. Between the trimmed V and J ends, which lost 3 bases and 5 bases, there was a span of 8 bases. CDR3: CASSEVSENIQYF. CDR3 coding DNA: TGTGCCAGCAGTGAGGTTTCCGAAAACATTCAGTACTTC.